The sequence of this T cell receptor (beta chain) was determined in a study of blood T cell repertoires in COVID-19. Across the study: PBMCs, B-cell-depleted T cells, or T cells provided the cDNA or gDNA that made up the material.

Clones were read by immunoSEQ multiplex PCR, and TCRdb kept only the in-frame ones, dropping some. The sample lists roughly 35,000 clones; roughly nine tenths were seen once. This CDR3 contains 11 residues. The V gene lost 6 bases and the J gene lost 4 bases, with 7 bases spanning the gap. Per germline, CDR1 MNHEY and CDR2 SVGAGI. The source material was peripheral blood. This TCR was recovered from a man aged 45-65 years with active or convalescent COVID-19. This chain connects TRBV6-5 to TRBJ2-7, with a weak D call TRBD2 (5 bases). CDR3 loop: CASSRGYEQYF. The CDR3 coding sequence is TGTGCCAGCAGCCGGGGTTACGAGCAGTACTTC.